The 15 T cell receptor beta chains presented below share a single source sample, sequenced in a study of T cells in tuberculosis. The sample's time point: new active TB diagnosis, blood taken before or within 7 days of starting treatment. The repertoire was sequenced with immunoSEQ multiplex PCR; TCRdb's copy has only in-frame clones and lacks some. The sample lists some 30,000 clones, about 91% seen once, with 5.5% to 8% in the top ten. The source was PBMCs, collected at tuberculosis diagnosis. All receptors come from an adult with tuberculosis.

The rearrangement uses TRBV5-1 and TRBJ1-4; D unresolved. CDR3 length: 14 residues. V gave up 4 bases and J gave up 2 bases, with 9 bases separating them. Germline CDR1 reads SGHRS; CDR2 reads YFSETQ. The CDR3 protein is CASSGGGTNEKLFF. The CDR3 DNA is TGCGCCAGCAGCGGCGGCGGGACTAATGAAAAACTGTTTTTT.

In nucleotides, the CDR3 is TGTGCCAGCAGCTTACTAGCGGGGGGCTACTACGAGCAGTACTTC. Its translation: CASSLLAGGYYEQYF. The chain is built from TRBV7-2 and TRBJ2-7, with 11 bases matching TRBD2. The CDR3 sequence is 15 residues long. Per the germline V gene, CDR1 is SGHTA and CDR2 is FQGNSA. J lost 3 bases, V lost 2 bases, and 3 bases had no gene match.

The rearrangement links TRBV10-3 to TRBJ2-3; 10 positions match TRBD2. The CDR3 is 15 residues long. The germline CDR1 and CDR2 sequences are ENHRY and SYGVKD. The junction had 4 bases not matched to a gene; V was cut back by 3 bases and J by 4 bases. CDR3 amino acids: CAISELLAGSDTQYF. Here the CDR3 DNA reads TGTGCCATCAGTGAATTACTAGCGGGATCAGATACGCAGTATTTT.

The chain uses TRBV5-5 and TRBJ1-4; 7 positions match TRBD1. Germline trimming cut 4 bases from V and 5 bases from J; bases unmatched to any gene: 11. Per the germline V gene, CDR1 is SGHKS and CDR2 is YYEKEE (reference sequence). The CDR3 extends over 16 amino acids. CDR3 DNA sequence: TGTGCCAGCAGCCGCACCGGGACAGCCTCAAATGAAAAACTGTTTTTT. Amino acid sequence: CASSRTGTASNEKLFF. The whole variable domain, filled in from reference TRBV5-5 and TRBJ1-4, reads DAGVTQSPTHLIKTRGQQVTLRCSPISGHKSVSWYQQVLGQGPQFIFQYYEKEERGRGNFPDRFSARQFPNYSSELNVNALLLGDSALYLCASSRTGTASNEKLFFGSGTQLSVL.

The rearrangement joins TRBV19 to TRBJ1-5; unclear D gene. The CDR3 sequence is 14 residues long. Trimming pared 2 bases from V and 1 base from J, leaving 6 bases between. Germline-derived CDR1 and CDR2 are LNHDA and SQIVND (reference sequence). The CDR3 reads CASSINRSNQPQHF. The CDR3 coding sequence is TGTGCCAGTAGTATAAACAGAAGCAATCAGCCCCAGCATTTT.

This chain uses TRBV29-1 with TRBJ2-1; 11 bases are a match to TRBD2. This CDR3 contains 15 residues. The V gene's germline CDR1 is SQVTM and CDR2 ANQGSEA. V lost 3 bases and J lost 4; bases outside the gene matches: 5. The CDR3 protein is CSVDYTSGSYNEQFF. Here the CDR3 DNA reads TGCAGCGTTGACTATACTAGCGGGAGTTACAATGAGCAGTTCTTC.

This clone was observed a single time. V gene TRBV6-1 combines with J gene TRBJ1-1; D uncertain. This CDR3 spans 12 amino acids. In germline, CDR1 is MNHNS, CDR2 SASEGT. V shed 7 bases and J shed 7 bases, with 13 bases lying between them. As DNA, the CDR3 is TGTGCCAGCACTGGTAGTCCCTTTGAAGCTTTCTTT. Its protein is CASTGSPFEAFF.

The sample holds a few counts of this clone. This same CDR3 is encoded by further DNA sequences in the sample. The chain has TRBV5-6 and TRBJ1-1; D is unresolved. V was clipped by 0 bases and J by 10 bases, with 7 bases between them. CDR1 and CDR2 from the germline V gene are SGHDT and YYEEEE. This CDR3 comprises 11 residues. CDR3 sequence reads: CASSLGGRAFF. The CDR3, as DNA: TGTGCCAGCAGCTTGGGAGGGAGAGCTTTCTTT.

The chain joins TRBV6-1 to TRBJ1-3; unclear D gene. Per the germline V gene, CDR1 is MNHNS and CDR2 is SASEGT. Trimming left V 6 bases short and J 9 bases short, with 18 bases between. This CDR3 contains 14 residues. CDR3 in amino acids: CASRSLLATFTIYF. DNA for the CDR3: TGTGCCAGCAGGTCACTATTAGCGACATTCACCATATATTTT.

This clone was seen once. V is TRBV6-5 and J is TRBJ1-1; no clear D gene. CDR1 is MNHEY and CDR2 is SVGAGI in the germline V gene. The CDR3 covers 13 residues. The V end was cut by 5 bases, the J end by 3 bases, with 10 bases between. This CDR3 reads CASSRHRDTEAFF. The CDR3 region has the DNA TGTGCCAGCAGTCGACACCGAGACACTGAAGCTTTCTTT.

The chain employs TRBV2 and TRBJ1-5; D may be TRBD1 (5 bases). The CDR3 has 16 amino acids. V was cut by 6 bases and J by 3 bases, with 18 bases left in between. Germline CDR1 is SNHLY and CDR2 is FYNNEI. The CDR3 DNA follows: TGTGCCAGCAGGGAGTGGGAGGGGTTTGACAATCAGCCCCAGCATTTT. Translation gives CASREWEGFDNQPQHF.

The CDR3 nucleotides are TGTGCCAGCAGTTTAACGGCCCCAAGGACAGAAATCTCTGGAAACACCATATATTTT. Protein product: CASSLTAPRTEISGNTIYF. The V and J genes are TRBV28 and TRBJ1-3; possible D gene TRBD1, 6 bases. The germline gives CDR1 MDHEN, CDR2 SYDVKM. The CDR3 is made up of 19 amino acids. Trimming stripped 2 bases from V and 0 bases from J, with 20 bases between.

This chain links TRBV4-3 with TRBJ2-1; possibly TRBD2 for D (5 bases). CDR3 length: 14 amino acids. V lost 1 base and J 5 bases, leaving 9 bases between the germline ends. Looked up from germline, CDR1 is LGHNA and CDR2 is YSLEER. This CDR3 is CASSQVSGNNEQFF. For the CDR3, the DNA is TGCGCCAGCAGCCAAGTTTCGGGGAACAATGAGCAGTTCTTC.

V and J are TRBV30 and TRBJ1-1; no clear D gene. The V end was cut by 3 bases, the J end by 7 bases, with 12 bases between. Germline CDR1 reads GTSNPN; CDR2 reads SVGIG (reference sequence). This CDR3 is built from 12 residues. In DNA, the CDR3 is TGTGCCTGGAGCGCCCACCAGATTGAAGCTTTCTTT. Amino acid sequence: CAWSAHQIEAFF.

The V call is TRBV4-1, the J call TRBJ1-2; a possible D gene is TRBD1 (6 bases). The germline CDR1 and CDR2 sequences are MGHRA and YSYEKL. This CDR3 contains 16 residues. Trimming removed 1 base at V and 4 bases at J, with 16 bases between. Written as DNA, the CDR3 is TGCGCCAGCAGCCAAGCATACACAGGGTCCGTCTATGGCTACACCTTC. This sequence encodes CASSQAYTGSVYGYTF.